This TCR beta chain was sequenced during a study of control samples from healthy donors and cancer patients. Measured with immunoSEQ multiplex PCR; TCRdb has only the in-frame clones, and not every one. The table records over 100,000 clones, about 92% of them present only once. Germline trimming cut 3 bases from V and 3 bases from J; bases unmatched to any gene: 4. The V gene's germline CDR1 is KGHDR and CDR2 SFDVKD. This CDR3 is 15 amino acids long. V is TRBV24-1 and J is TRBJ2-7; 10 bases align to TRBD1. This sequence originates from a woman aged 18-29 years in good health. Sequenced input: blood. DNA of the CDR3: TGTGCCACCAGTGATACTCGGACAGGGGGCTACGAGCAGTACTTC. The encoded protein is CATSDTRTGGYEQYF.